The clone carrying this T cell receptor (beta chain) has a count of ten or more. Germline CDR1 GTSNPN, CDR2 SVGIG (reference sequence). This CDR3 is built from 14 residues. J was trimmed by 5 bases and V by 4 bases; bases with no gene match: 7. Original data processing: Estimates of nucleated cell counts were drawn from the amplification of reference gene primers. This table comes from immunoSEQ multiplex PCR, and its TCRdb copy is limited to in-frame clones, with some not included. V and J calls and clone size are those listed in that table; D and trimming were worked out from the DNA. Of tens of thousands of clones in the sample, about 79% were seen once. The entry originates in a study of blood T cell repertoires in COVID-19. Background on the study: The study drew acute and convalescent COVID-19 samples from the United States, Italy and Spain. In each case, the material was cDNA or gDNA derived from T cells, B-cell-depleted T cells, or PBMCs.

Material for sequencing was peripheral blood. The sequence came from a man in his 70s with acute or convalescent COVID-19. This sequence joins TRBV30 and TRBJ2-2, with 7 positions matching TRBD2. The CDR3 DNA follows: TGTGCCTGGAATCGGGGGGTCCCGACCGGGGAGCTGTTTTTT. Its protein is CAWNRGVPTGELFF.